This T cell receptor beta chain was obtained from a study of T cell responses to AZD1222 COVID-19 vaccine (dated by TCRdb to the early 2020s). For the study in its entirety: A total of around 240 trial participants underwent TCR sequencing, of whom about 210 had received two doses of AZD1222 and roughly 26 had received two doses of the MenACWY control vaccine. Trial participants were enrolled into age subgroups of 18-55, 56-69 and 70-plus years, which contained around 140, 26 and 57 TCR-sequenced participants, respectively. On the study overall, not on this receptor specifically: Participants were mostly white British and included more females than males, and it was suggested by the authors that clonal diversity may have been underestimated. Epitopes outside the regions mutated in the B.1.351 and B.1.1.7 variants were reportedly recognized by nearly half of the unique spike-specific TCRs. After two AZD1222 doses, both the breadth and the depth of spike-specific TCRs were significantly higher than at day 0 and than in MenACWY recipients. Because no day 14 peak-response samples were available, repertoires were characterized only after the peak T cell response. In the small 56-69-year group, the increase in depth fell short of significance, most likely because of low power. Conclusions about previously exposed vaccinees are limited because only five to seven AZD1222 recipients were SARS-CoV-2 seropositive at baseline. Vaccine-associated CD4 TCRs spanned the whole spike protein, with dominant responses in regions 160-218 and 743-854.

The CDR3 regions of human TCRbeta chains were analyzed by immunosequencing. Per the original workflow: Repertoire TCRs were checked for matches against a reference library of SARS-CoV-2-specific TCRs that had been generated using the MIRA antigen-specificity platform. Breadth was defined as the fraction of unique TCRs that were SARS-CoV-2-associated, and depth was defined as the fraction of total T cells that were SARS-CoV-2-associated. Using the MIRA data, each spike-specific TCR was assigned both to the spike region to which the TCR was reactive and to a CD4 or CD8 class. Log10-transformed breadth and depth values were compared by one-way ANOVA with Sidak's multiple comparisons tests. TCRdb stores this immuneACCESS table with in-frame sequences only. Part of the clones is absent; in the studies checked, under half of the shortfall reflects unresolved V genes, and no reason is known for the rest. V and J calls plus clone size are reproduced from that table; the DNA served to infer D and trimming. Within this sample are roughly 170,000 clones, with 85% to 95% of them counted one time only. 1.5% to 2% of the sample is in the top ten clones.

Deletion took 5 bases off V and 0 bases off J, with a span of 16 bases between the germline ends. In the germline V gene (reference sequence), CDR1 corresponds to SEHNR and CDR2 to FQNEAQ. Including the terminal cysteine and phenylalanine, the CDR3 comprises 16 residues. Only the CDR3 region is kept as DNA, spanning 48 bases read in frame from base 1. With regard to this clone: It has no known antigen specificity. Per-base quality was not reported, and no clone a single base away is much larger than it.

According to the study, the label for this sample's time point signals: about 28 days (+/-7) after the second vaccine dose. AZD1222 recipients given second doses at about 4 weeks or at about 12 weeks were pooled, since spike-specific TCR depth and breadth were not found to differ between the two schedules. Vaccinee samples were obtained from the UK trials COV001 and COV002, which included a single-blind randomized controlled phase 2/3 trial of AZD1222 (ChAdOx1 nCoV-19) in healthy adults. For TCRbeta chain sequencing, PBMC samples were collected from trial participants at day 0 and at day 28 after the second dose.

This receptor was obtained from an adult who received the AZD1222 COVID-19 vaccine. Here the chain combines TRBV7-9 and TRBJ1-2, and TRBD1 may be the D gene, going by 5 matching bases. This sample comprised peripheral blood, obtained 28 days after the second AZD1222 dose. This receptor carries the CDR3 CASSPIDSEANYGYTF. The DNA reads TGTGCCAGCAGCCCAATCGACAGTGAAGCTAACTATGGCTACACCTTC.